This T cell receptor (beta chain) derives from a study of CD8+CD57+ T cells in acquired aplastic anemia. Study results and limitations: Patients and controls shared 25 to 35 CD8+ CDR3 sequences, which appeared highly expressed in patients and within their immunodominant clones.

From germline, CDR1 is LNHDA and CDR2 SQIVND (reference sequence). Between the trimmed V and J ends, which lost 3 bases and 7 bases, there was a span of 12 bases. The length of the CDR3 is 13 residues. This clonotype occurred many times. Antigen unknown. CDR3 and TCR beta VDJ profiling relied on a genomic DNA template. TCRdb reprocessed the reads with MiXCR, giving one entry per CDR3 protein. The repertoire holds 100,000 to 150,000 distinct CDR3 sequences, with around 46% as singletons. The sequencing sample was made of sorted CD4+, CD8+, or CD8+CD57+ T cells (not recorded which) from PBMCs. The receptor was derived from a human donor in good health, serving as a control. The chain uses TRBV19 and TRBJ2-5; D remains ambiguous. In DNA form, the CDR3 reads TGTGCCAGTAGTATCGTTACCCGGCGGACCCAGTACTTC. Translation gives CASSIVTRRTQYF. The whole variable domain, remainder taken from reference TRBV19 and TRBJ2-5, is DGGITQSPKYLFRKEGQNVTLSCEQNLNHDAMYWYRQDPGQGLRLIYYSQIVNDFQKGDIAEGYSVSREKKESFPLTVTSAQKNPTAFYLCASSIVTRRTQYFGPGTRLLVL.